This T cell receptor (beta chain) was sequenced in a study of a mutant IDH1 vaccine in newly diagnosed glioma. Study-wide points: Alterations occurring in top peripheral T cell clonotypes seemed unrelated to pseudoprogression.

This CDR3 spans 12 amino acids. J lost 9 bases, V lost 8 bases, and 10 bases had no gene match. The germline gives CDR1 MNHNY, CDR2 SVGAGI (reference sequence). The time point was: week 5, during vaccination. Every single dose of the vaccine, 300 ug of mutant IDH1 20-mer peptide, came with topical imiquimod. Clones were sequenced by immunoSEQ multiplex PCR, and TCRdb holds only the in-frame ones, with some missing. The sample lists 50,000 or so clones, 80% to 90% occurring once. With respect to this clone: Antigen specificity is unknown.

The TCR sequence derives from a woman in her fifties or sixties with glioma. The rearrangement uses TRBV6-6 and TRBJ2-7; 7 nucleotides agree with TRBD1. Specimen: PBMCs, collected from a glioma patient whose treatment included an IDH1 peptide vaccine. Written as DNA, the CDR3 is TGTGCCAGCGGGGACAGCCCCCGGGGGCAGTACTTC. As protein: CASGDSPRGQYF.